This TCR beta chain was profiled in a study of blood T cell repertoires in COVID-19. Overall study: T cells, B-cell-depleted T cells, or PBMCs provided the cDNA or gDNA that served as material.

This clone appeared once. Per the original methods: Amplification of reference gene primers provided the estimated nucleated cell counts. TCRdb's table, derived via immunoSEQ multiplex PCR, lists solely in-frame clones and lacks some. V, J and clone size derive from that table, while D and trimming were established from the DNA sequence. This sample has around 64,000 clones, with over 70% found just once. This clonotype was sampled from a man in his fifties or sixties with active COVID-19. Sample: peripheral blood.

This chain's CDR3 is CASSRDSRIYNSPLHF. CDR3 in DNA: TGTGCCAGCAGTCGGGACAGCCGAATTTATAATTCACCCCTCCACTTT. The chain combines TRBV2 with TRBJ1-6; 7 bases align to TRBD1. CDR1 and CDR2 from the germline V gene are SNHLY and FYNNEI. After removal of 5 bases from V and 4 bases from J, the junction contained 8 bases not matched to a gene. The CDR3 covers 16 residues.